The clone carrying this T cell receptor beta chain was counted only a few times. Germline CDR1 reads SGHNT; CDR2 reads YYREEE (reference sequence). Trimming cost V 2 bases and J 6 bases; bases outside gene matches: 8. This CDR3 is built from 16 residues. The data belong to a study of blood T cell repertoires in COVID-19. The data were produced by immunoSEQ multiplex PCR, yet TCRdb's version contains in-frame clones alone and is incomplete. Among just over 250,000 clones listed, approximately 89% were seen once. The source of this sequence is a woman in her 50s with acute or convalescent COVID-19. The sequenced sample was peripheral blood. The rearrangement uses TRBV5-4 and TRBJ2-5; TRBD1 agrees at 12 bases. The CDR3 spells CASSLSGTGGGKTQYF. The CDR3 DNA sequence: TGTGCCAGCAGCTTATCCGGGACAGGGGGCGGGAAGACCCAGTACTTC. Looking up the rest from reference TRBV5-4 and TRBJ2-5 gives the full variable domain: ETGVTQSPTHLIKTRGQQVTLRCSSQSGHNTVSWYQQALGQGPQFIFQYYREEENGRGNFPPRFSGLQFPNYSSELNVNALELDDSALYLCASSLSGTGGGKTQYFGPGTRLLVL.